These T cell receptor beta chains were read from a single sample in a study of glioma-infiltrating T cells. A single record per CDR3 protein comes from TCRdb applying MiXCR to the multiplex PCR reads. The sample has 84,000 or so distinct CDR3 sequences, 20% to 25% seen once. The sequencing input was glioma tissue, nonneoplastic brain tissue, or PBMCs (not recorded which). These receptors all stem from a human donor with low-grade glioma or glioblastoma, undergoing nonglioma brain surgery, or in good health (not recorded which). Each CDR3 is given with its conserved first and last residue. The D gene is left open where the match is weak. For some rows the clone size is stated as once, few or many, or as a class when expanded; others skip it.

TRBJ2-1 | TRBV20-1 | TRBD2 | . | TGCAGTGTATGGGCGGGAGGCTACAATGAGCAGTTCTTT | CSVWAGGYNEQFF
TRBJ2-7 | TRBV14 | . | . | TGTGCCACCCTTACCGGACAGCCGCTCCCGCCCTCCTACGAGCAGTACTTC | CATLTGQPLPPSYEQYF
TRBJ2-7 | TRBV20-1 | . | many | TGCAGTGCTAGAGATAGGAAGGGCGGGAAGAATTATGTCTACGAGCAGTACTTC | CSARDRKGGKNYVYEQYF
TRBJ2-1 | TRBV24-1 | . | few | TGTGCCACCAGTGATCCTCGCCAGGGGGGTTACAATGAGCAGTTCTTC | CATSDPRQGGYNEQFF
TRBJ2-5 | TRBV20-1 | TRBD1 | many | TGCAGTGCTAGAGGCAGGGACAGGGGAGGGACCCAGTACTTC | CSARGRDRGGTQYF
TRBJ1-2 | TRBV7-6 | . | . | TGTGCCAGCAGCTTTGGGGTAGCTAACTATGGCCACACCTTC | CASSFGVANYGHTF
TRBJ2-5 | TRBV5-4 | TRBD2 | . | TGTGCCAGCAGCGCAGGAATAGCGGGGGGGCCGTATCGAGAGACCCAGTACTTC | CASSAGIAGGPYRETQYF
TRBJ2-1 | TRBV4-1 | TRBD2 | many | TGCGCCAGCAGCCAAGAGCCTAGCGGAGCCATCAATGAGCAGTTCTTC | CASSQEPSGAINEQFF
TRBJ2-3 | TRBV6-1 | . | many | TGTGCCCCCCCAGCTGCGAGCACAGATACGCAGTATTTT | CAPPAASTDTQYF
TRBJ2-4 | TRBV27 | . | . | TGTGTCAGCAGTTTTCAAGGGGGGGCTGCCAAAAACATTCAGTACTTC | CVSSFQGGAAKNIQYF
TRBJ1-2 | TRBV7-2 | TRBD1 | many | TGTGCCAGCAGCCCACAGGGGTACTATGGCTACACCTTC | CASSPQGYYGYTF
TRBJ2-3 | TRBV6-2/TRBV6-3 | . | many | TGTGCCAGCAGTTACTTGCACGGACGTCCCGAAGGCGATACGCAGTATTTT | CASSYLHGRPEGDTQYF
TRBJ1-2 | TRBV3-1 | . | few | TGTGCCAGCAGCCAGCTTCGTAACTATGGCTACACCTTC | CASSQLRNYGYTF
TRBJ1-1 | TRBV4-1 | . | . | TGCGCCAGCAGCCGGGTCGGGAGGAACGGGAGGGCAACTGAAGCTTTCTTT | CASSRVGRNGRATEAFF
TRBJ1-1 | TRBV10-3 | . | many | TGTGCCATCGGGAAGAGGAACACTGAAGCTTTCTTT | CAIGKRNTEAFF
TRBJ2-7 | TRBV20-1 | . | many | TGCAGTGCTAGAGCGGGGAACGAGCAGTACTTC | CSARAGNEQYF
TRBJ2-5 | TRBV27 | TRBD2 | many | TGTGCCAGCAGTTTGGTAGCGGGACGACAAGAGACCCAGTACTTC | CASSLVAGRQETQYF
TRBJ2-1 | TRBV24-1 | . | few | TGTGCCACCAGTGGTTCGGACAGTCCCTACAATGAGCAGTTCTTC | CATSGSDSPYNEQFF
TRBJ2-5 | TRBV4-1 | TRBD2 | many | TGCGCCAGCAGCCACCGGACTAGCGGGGAGGAGACCCAGTACTTC | CASSHRTSGEETQYF
TRBJ2-7 | TRBV6-1 | TRBD1 | many | TGTGCCAGCTCCCAGGGGGACTACGAGCAGTACTTC | CASSQGDYEQYF
TRBJ1-5 | TRBV3-1 | . | many | TGTGCCAGCAGCCAAGAGAGGGATCAGCCCCAGCATTTT | CASSQERDQPQHF
TRBJ1-5 | TRBV4-2 | . | many | TGTGCCAGCAGCCATGGACAGCTAAGCAATCAGCCCCAGCATTTT | CASSHGQLSNQPQHF
TRBJ2-7 | TRBV6-6 | TRBD2 | . | TGTGCCGGCAGTTACTCCCGGGGTAGCGGGACTCACGAGCAGTACTTC | CAGSYSRGSGTHEQYF
TRBJ1-5 | TRBV30 | . | . | TGTGCCTGGAGTTACAGGGAGGGGCAGCCCCAGCATTTT | CAWSYREGQPQHF
TRBJ1-2 | TRBV6-1 | TRBD1 | many | TGTGCCAGCAGTGAAGTGGGGACAGGCGCCTATGGCTACACCTTC | CASSEVGTGAYGYTF
TRBJ2-5 | TRBV9 | . | few | TGTGCCAGCAACATTTTCGGACAGCAGAAAGAGACCCAGTACTTC | CASNIFGQQKETQYF
TRBJ1-5 | TRBV27 | . | many | TGTGCCAGCAGTTTTTACCCTGACAGGCATAGCAATCAGCCCCAGCATTTT | CASSFYPDRHSNQPQHF
TRBJ2-3 | TRBV6-1 | . | many | TGTGCCAGCAGCTGGACAGACACAGATACGCAGTATTTT | CASSWTDTDTQYF
TRBJ2-7 | TRBV11-2 | TRBD2 | . | TGTGCCAGCAGCTTAGAAGCGGGGAGGACCGAGCAGTACTTC | CASSLEAGRTEQYF
TRBJ1-2 | TRBV29-1 | . | many | TGCAGCGTTGTGCAGGGCCTCCATTCGGAGGGCTACACCTTC | CSVVQGLHSEGYTF
TRBJ1-3 | TRBV7-6 | . | many | TGTGCCAGCAGCTTCCAGGAGGGGAACACCATATATTTT | CASSFQEGNTIYF
TRBJ2-7 | TRBV6-1 | . | many | TGTGCCAGCAAGAACTTGGACAGTCCCCCCTACGAGCAGTACTTC | CASKNLDSPPYEQYF
TRBJ2-5 | TRBV5-4 | TRBD2 | few | TGTGCCAGCAGCTCTACAGGGGAGCCGGGACTAGCTCAAGAGACCCAGTACTTC | CASSSTGEPGLAQETQYF
TRBJ2-3 | TRBV4-2 | . | many | TGTGCCAGCAGCCAAGGTGGAAGCGGAACCACAGATACGCAGTATTTT | CASSQGGSGTTDTQYF
TRBJ2-7 | TRBV2 | . | many | TGTGCCAGCATTCTTACGGGCCATACCTACGAGCAGTACTTC | CASILTGHTYEQYF
TRBJ1-2 | TRBV5-4 | TRBD1 | many | TGTGCCAGCAGCTTGCAGTTTCAGGGGGACTATGGCTACACCTTC | CASSLQFQGDYGYTF
TRBJ2-2 | TRBV12-3/TRBV12-4 | . | . | TGTGCCAGCAAGGGACACCTGAACACCGGGGAGCTGTTTTTT | CASKGHLNTGELFF
TRBJ1-5 | TRBV20-1 | . | many | TGCAGTGCCATAGACTTCTCGTCTCCTATCCAGCCCCAGCATTTT | CSAIDFSSPIQPQHF
TRBJ1-1 | TRBV6-1 | . | . | TGTGCCAGCAGTCAAAAGGCTCGGGGGGAGGCTGAAGCTTTCTTT | CASSQKARGEAEAFF
TRBJ2-3 | TRBV27 | TRBD2 | many | TGTGCCAGCACCCCCCGGGAGCGAGCGGGGAGCACAGATACGCAGTATTTT | CASTPRERAGSTDTQYF
TRBJ1-3 | TRBV12-3/TRBV12-4 | TRBD1 | . | TGTGCCAGCAGTAAAGGACAGGGACGCTCTGGAAACACCATATATTTT | CASSKGQGRSGNTIYF
TRBJ2-1 | TRBV15 | TRBD2 | . | TGTGCCACCAGCAGAGATAAACTAGCGGGCTCCTACAATGAGCAGTTCTTC | CATSRDKLAGSYNEQFF
TRBJ2-5 | TRBV7-2 | . | many | TGTGCCAGCAGCTTAGTTCCTGGAGAGACCCAGTACTTC | CASSLVPGETQYF
TRBJ2-2 | TRBV20-1 | TRBD1 | many | TGCAGTGCTAGGGCAGGGGGCGCGGGCACCGGGGAGCTGTTTTTT | CSARAGGAGTGELFF
TRBJ1-2 | TRBV18 | . | few | TGTGCCAGCTCACGGCTAGATGGGGCGCGCGGCTATGGCTACACCTTC | CASSRLDGARGYGYTF
TRBJ2-7 | TRBV6-1 | . | many | TGTGCCAGCAGTGAAGGTGGGGTCCACTCCTACGAGCAGTACTTC | CASSEGGVHSYEQYF
TRBJ1-6 | TRBV25-1 | TRBD1 | . | TGTGCCGTCAGTGAATACGTGGACAGGGGCTCACCCCTCCACTTT | CAVSEYVDRGSPLHF
TRBJ1-2 | TRBV18 | . | . | TGTGCCAGCTCAACACCGCCGGCCAGGGATTATGGCTACACCTTC | CASSTPPARDYGYTF
TRBJ2-3 | TRBV6-5 | TRBD1 | many | TGTGCCAGCAGTTACTTGGACAGGGGAAGAAGGACAGATACGCAGTATTTT | CASSYLDRGRRTDTQYF
TRBJ2-1 | TRBV6-1 | TRBD1 | many | TGTGCCAGCCTTGGGACAGCCTCCTACAATGAGCAGTTCTTC | CASLGTASYNEQFF
TRBJ2-7 | TRBV12-3/TRBV12-4 | TRBD1 | few | TGTGCCAGCAGTCATCGGACAGGGGGCCGATACGAGCAGTACTTC | CASSHRTGGRYEQYF